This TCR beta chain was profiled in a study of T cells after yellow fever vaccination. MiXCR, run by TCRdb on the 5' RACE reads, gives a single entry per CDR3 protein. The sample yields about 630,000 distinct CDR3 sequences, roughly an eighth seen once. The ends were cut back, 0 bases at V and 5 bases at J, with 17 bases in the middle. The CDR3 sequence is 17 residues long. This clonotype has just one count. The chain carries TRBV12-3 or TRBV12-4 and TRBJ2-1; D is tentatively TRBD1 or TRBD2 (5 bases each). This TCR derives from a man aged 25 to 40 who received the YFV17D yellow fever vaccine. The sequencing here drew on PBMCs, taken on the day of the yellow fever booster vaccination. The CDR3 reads CASSLAWPGPINNEQFF. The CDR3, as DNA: TGTGCCAGCAGTTTAGCTTGGCCGGGACCGATAAACAATGAGCAGTTCTTC.